This T cell receptor (beta chain) was recovered during a study of identical twins. Only a few counts were recorded for this clonotype. The CDR3 covers 13 residues. CDR1 is SGDLS, CDR2 YYNGEE, per germline. Trimming left V 0 bases short and J 5 bases short, with 9 bases between. One entry per CDR3 protein results from TCRdb running MiXCR on the 5' RACE reads. Of roughly 250,000 distinct CDR3 sequences detected, over 12% appear once; the ten largest clones hold 8.8%. This receptor was obtained from a woman between 18 and 30 years old in good health. The chain recombines TRBV9 with TRBJ2-7; no reliable D call. Sequenced material: memory (CD45RO+) T cells sorted from blood. CDR3 coding DNA: TGTGCCAGCAGCGTAGAACCCCGGAACGAGCAGTACTTC. It is translated as CASSVEPRNEQYF.